The 26 T cell receptor beta chains below were found in one sample sequenced in a study of CXCR3-negative and CXCR3-positive naive CD8 T cells. Via 5' RACE with UMI labels, TRB cDNA libraries were prepared. No DNA is given; TCRdb re-called the 5' RACE reads and lists each CDR3 protein once. The sample includes 6,000 to 8,500 distinct CDR3 sequences. Sequenced: naive CXCR3- CD8+ T cells from blood. Subset given: CD45RO-CCR7+CD27+CD95- naive CD8+ T cells lacking CXCR3 (TNR3-). The receptors were gathered from a human donor in good health. Some clones in this sample may be carry-over from other donors' samples.

This chain connects TRBV25-1 to TRBJ2-4; TCRdb's D call, TRBD1, is unchecked because there is no DNA. The CDR3 loop spans 15 amino acids. Germline V lookup: CDR1 MGHDK, CDR2 SYGVNS. The CDR3 sequence: CASEGQGAPKNIQYF. Full variable domain (rest looked up from reference TRBV25-1 and TRBJ2-4): EADIYQTPRYLVIGTGKKITLECSQTMGHDKMYWYQQDPGMELHLIHYSYGVNSTEKGDLSSESTVSRIRTEHFPLTLESARPSHTSQYLCASEGQGAPKNIQYFGAGTRLSVL.

Considering frequency, this clonotype is medium-sized. The chain's CDR3 is CASGLDSTNEKLFF. The rearrangement uses TRBV12-5 and TRBJ1-4. The CDR3 has 14 amino acids. The germline V gene has CDR1 LGHNT and CDR2 FRNRAP.

This chain connects TRBV6-5 to TRBJ2-3. The germline CDR1 and CDR2 sequences are MNHEY and SVGAGI. This CDR3 is 13 amino acids long. CDR3 protein: CGSSYYEADTQYF.

The V gene is TRBV28, the J gene TRBJ1-6; with no DNA, the TCRdb D assignment of TRBD1 cannot be verified. Germline V lookup: CDR1 MDHEN, CDR2 SYDVKM. This CDR3 comprises 14 residues. The CDR3 loop is CASSVIPGYSPLHF.

This clonotype is deemed medium-sized by its frequency. The rearrangement uses TRBV29-1 and TRBJ1-2; absent DNA, TCRdb's TRBD1 call cannot be checked. This CDR3 contains 14 residues. CDR1 is SQVTM and CDR2 is ANQGSEA in the germline V gene. CDR3 amino acids: CSVDGARGHYGYTF.

By frequency, this clonotype is medium-sized. The gene calls are TRBV2 and TRBJ2-7; TCRdb selects TRBD2, and the lack of DNA leaves this call unchecked. Germline V gene lookup returns CDR1 SNHLY and CDR2 FYNNEI. The CDR3 runs to 15 residues. CDR3 in amino acids: CASGTSGGSSYEQYF.

The J gene is TRBJ2-7, the V gene TRBV6-5; TCRdb picks TRBD2, but there is no DNA to check that call. Germline values: CDR1 MNHEY, CDR2 SVGAGI. This CDR3 has 14 amino acids. The CDR3 loop reads CASSPLQQRYEQYF.

The chain uses TRBV5-5 and TRBJ2-1. This CDR3 spans 12 amino acids. Germline loops: CDR1 SGHKS, CDR2 YYEKEE (reference sequence). CDR3 sequence: CASSLAGLEQFF. The whole variable domain, remainder taken from reference TRBV5-5 and TRBJ2-1, is DAGVTQSPTHLIKTRGQQVTLRCSPISGHKSVSWYQQVLGQGPQFIFQYYEKEERGRGNFPDRFSARQFPNYSSELNVNALLLGDSALYLCASSLAGLEQFFGPGTRLTVL.

The chain employs TRBV15 and TRBJ2-3; the D call of TRBD1 rests on TCRdb alone, since no DNA is present to check it. Per the germline V gene, CDR1 is LNHNV and CDR2 is YYDKDF (reference sequence). The CDR3 sequence is 16 residues long. CDR3 amino acids: CATSSRSGTEAATQYF.

V is TRBV29-1 and J is TRBJ2-7; there is no DNA to check the TCRdb D call of TRBD2. Germline values: CDR1 SQVTM, CDR2 ANQGSEA. The CDR3 runs to 13 residues. The CDR3 spells CSVEDGGRNEQYF.

The CDR3 spells CASSPRTGAYEQYF. The rearrangement joins TRBV3-1 to TRBJ2-7. This CDR3 comprises 14 residues. The V gene's germline CDR1 is LGHDT and CDR2 YNNKEL (reference sequence).

The chain links TRBV6-5 to TRBJ2-3; TCRdb proposes TRBD1, but this gene call is untestable without DNA. Germline V gene sequence: CDR1 MNHEY, CDR2 SVGAGI. The CDR3 consists of 12 residues. CDR3 sequence reads: CASSQGADTQYF.

The chain uses TRBV9 and TRBJ1-2; TCRdb reports TRBD1, a call that lacks DNA to check it against. CDR1 SGDLS and CDR2 YYNGEE come from the germline V gene. This CDR3 is built from 14 residues. CDR3 residues: CASSVALGAGGYTF.

Frequency places this clonotype as medium-sized. The V call is TRBV29-1, the J call TRBJ2-7; the D gene TCRdb calls, TRBD1, cannot be checked with no DNA. The CDR3 length is 15 residues. Germline V gene data show CDR1 as SQVTM and CDR2 as ANQGSEA. The CDR3 sequence: CSVRTLGQVYYEQYF.

This clonotype counts as medium-sized by frequency. This chain links TRBV29-1 with TRBJ2-5. The CDR3 is 13 amino acids. Germline V gives CDR1 SQVTM, CDR2 ANQGSEA. CDR3 protein: CSAQTQIQETQYF.

The V call is TRBV11-1, the J call TRBJ2-5; TCRdb's D call of TRBD1 is untestable without DNA. This CDR3 is built from 16 residues. Germline CDR1 SGHAT, CDR2 FQDESV (reference sequence). This CDR3 reads CASSEILTGGTETQYF.

The CDR3 loop is CSVVPGEKEDTQYF. The chain uses TRBV29-1 and TRBJ2-3; the TCRdb D gene call, TRBD1, has no DNA to confirm it. CDR1 and CDR2 (germline): SQVTM, ANQGSEA. This CDR3 region has 14 residues.

The chain recombines TRBV5-5 with TRBJ2-2; TCRdb calls TRBD2, which cannot be checked without DNA. Germline V gene sequence: CDR1 SGHKS, CDR2 YYEKEE (reference sequence). CDR3 length: 17 residues. CDR3: CASSLIAGGPLGPELFF.

This chain connects TRBV29-1 to TRBJ1-3. This CDR3 has 12 residues. Germline V gives CDR1 SQVTM, CDR2 ANQGSEA. CDR3 loop: CSVRISGNTIYF.

The rearrangement joins TRBV6-5 to TRBJ1-1. Germline lookup yields CDR1 MNHEY and CDR2 SVGAGI. There are 15 residues in the CDR3. The CDR3 is CASSSQRWVNTEAFF.

The CDR3 reads CSVFPPAGSSYEQYF. The chain couples TRBV29-1 to TRBJ2-7; checking the TCRdb D call of TRBD2 is not possible without DNA. Germline CDR1 and CDR2: SQVTM and ANQGSEA. This CDR3 has 15 amino acids.

Measured by frequency, this clonotype is medium-sized. The rearrangement joins TRBV10-3 to TRBJ2-3; as DNA is missing, the TRBD2 call by TCRdb cannot be tested. This CDR3 contains 13 residues. Germline CDR1 and CDR2: ENHRY and SYGVKD. This chain's CDR3 is CASGGDGTDTQYF.

This chain links TRBV2 with TRBJ2-7; TCRdb's assignment of TRBD2 cannot be checked, as there is no DNA. The CDR3 covers 16 residues. The germline V gene has CDR1 SNHLY and CDR2 FYNNEI. CDR3 residues: CASSTVQSRVDYEQYF.

Here the CDR3 reads CASSLGTDTQYF. V usage is TRBV7-9 and J usage is TRBJ2-3. The CDR3 is 12 residues long. Germline V lookup: CDR1 SEHNR, CDR2 FQNEAQ (reference sequence).

The chain has TRBV12-3 or TRBV12-4 and TRBJ2-5; TCRdb designates TRBD1, a call that cannot be tested without DNA. The CDR3 is 13 amino acids. CDR3 sequence reads: CASSTPGGETQYF.

This clonotype is classed as medium-sized by frequency. V and J are TRBV5-1 and TRBJ2-1; there is no DNA to check the TCRdb D call of TRBD1. CDR1 and CDR2 (germline): SGHRS, YFSETQ. This CDR3 comprises 18 residues. This CDR3 is CASRTGQGLGGVYNEQFF.